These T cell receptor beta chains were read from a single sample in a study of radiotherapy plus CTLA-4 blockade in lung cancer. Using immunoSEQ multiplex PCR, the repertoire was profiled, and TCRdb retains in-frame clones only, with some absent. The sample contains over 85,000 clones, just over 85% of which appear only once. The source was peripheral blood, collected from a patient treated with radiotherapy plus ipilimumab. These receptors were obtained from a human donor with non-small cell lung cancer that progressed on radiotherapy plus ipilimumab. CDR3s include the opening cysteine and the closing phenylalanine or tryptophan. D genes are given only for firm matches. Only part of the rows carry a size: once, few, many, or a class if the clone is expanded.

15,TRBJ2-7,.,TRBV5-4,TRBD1,CASSLPGQGLGEQYF,TGTGCCAGCAGCTTACCGGGACAGGGTCTAGGCGAGCAGTACTTC
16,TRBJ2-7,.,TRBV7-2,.,CASSLAGSEPSYEQYF,TGTGCCAGCAGCTTAGCGGGGAGCGAGCCGTCCTACGAGCAGTACTTC
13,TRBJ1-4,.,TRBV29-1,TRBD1,CSVRTGGREKLFF,TGCAGCGTCCGGACAGGGGGACGTGAAAAACTGTTTTTT
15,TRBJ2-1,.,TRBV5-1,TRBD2,CASSLRTSGDNEQFF,TGCGCCAGCAGCCTCCGGACTAGCGGAGACAATGAGCAGTTCTTC
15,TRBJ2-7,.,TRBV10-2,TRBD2,CASSEPSGTAYEQYF,TGCGCCAGCAGTGAGCCTAGCGGAACCGCCTACGAGCAGTACTTC
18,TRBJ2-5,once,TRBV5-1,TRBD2,CASSRGTSGSQAGETQYF,TGCGCCAGCAGCCGGGGGACTAGCGGGAGTCAGGCAGGGGAGACCCAGTACTTC
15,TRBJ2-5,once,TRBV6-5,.,CASRRPTAGSETQYF,TGTGCCAGCAGAAGACCGACAGCAGGCTCGGAGACCCAGTACTTC
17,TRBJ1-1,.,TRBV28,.,CASSSMSMWARNTEAFF,TGTGCCAGCAGTTCCATGAGCATGTGGGCAAGGAACACTGAAGCTTTCTTT
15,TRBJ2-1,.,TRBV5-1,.,CASSLASAQYNEQFF,TGCGCCAGCAGCTTGGCGTCAGCACAGTACAATGAGCAGTTCTTC
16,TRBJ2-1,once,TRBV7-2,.,CASSLAAGSSYNEQFF,TGTGCCAGCAGCTTAGCGGCAGGAAGCTCCTACAATGAGCAGTTCTTC
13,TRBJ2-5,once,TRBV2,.,CATSGTFGETQYF,TGTGCCACCTCCGGGACTTTTGGGGAGACCCAGTACTTC
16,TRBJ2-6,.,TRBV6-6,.,CASSYGVGAGANVLTF,TGTGCCAGCAGTTACGGAGTCGGGGCAGGGGCCAACGTCCTGACTTTC
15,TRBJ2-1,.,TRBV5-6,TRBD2,CASSLQLAAYNEQFF,TGTGCCAGCAGCTTGCAACTAGCGGCCTACAATGAGCAGTTCTTC
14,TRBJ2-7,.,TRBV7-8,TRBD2,CASSSQREGYEQYF,TGTGCCAGCAGCTCCCAGCGGGAGGGCTACGAGCAGTACTTC
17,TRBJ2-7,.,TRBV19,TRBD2,CASSVASGRLGSYEQYF,TGTGCCAGTAGTGTCGCTAGCGGGAGATTAGGTTCCTACGAGCAGTACTTC
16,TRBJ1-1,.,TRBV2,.,CASSEGGHVGNTEAFF,TGTGCCAGCAGTGAGGGGGGGCACGTCGGGAACACTGAAGCTTTCTTT
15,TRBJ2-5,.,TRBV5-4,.,CASSLAVGGTETQYF,TGTGCCAGCAGCTTGGCCGTAGGCGGTACGGAGACCCAGTACTTC
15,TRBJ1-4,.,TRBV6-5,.,CASSYSGATNEKLFF,TGTGCCAGCAGTTACTCCGGCGCAACTAATGAAAAACTGTTTTTT
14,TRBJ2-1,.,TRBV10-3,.,CAARGGSGHNEQFF,TGTGCCGCCCGAGGTGGCTCTGGCCACAATGAGCAGTTCTTC
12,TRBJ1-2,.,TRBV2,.,CASSRTENGYTF,TGTGCCAGCAGCAGGACAGAAAATGGCTACACCTTC
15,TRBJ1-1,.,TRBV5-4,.,CASSLDGKGKVEAFF,TGTGCCAGCAGCTTGGATGGAAAAGGAAAGGTTGAAGCTTTCTTT
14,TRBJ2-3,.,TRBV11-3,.,CASSLDPVTDTQYF,TGTGCCAGCAGCTTAGATCCAGTCACAGATACGCAGTATTTT
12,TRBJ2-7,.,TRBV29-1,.,CSVGPGVGEQYF,TGCAGCGTTGGTCCAGGGGTGGGCGAGCAGTACTTC
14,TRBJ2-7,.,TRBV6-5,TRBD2,CASRKGLAAYEQYF,TGTGCCAGCAGGAAGGGACTAGCGGCCTACGAGCAGTACTTC
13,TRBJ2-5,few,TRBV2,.,CASSEAGRGAQYF,TGTGCCAGCAGTGAAGCGGGCAGGGGGGCCCAGTACTTC
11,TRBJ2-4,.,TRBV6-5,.,CASSNNLIQYF,TGTGCCAGCAGTAATAATCTAATTCAGTACTTC
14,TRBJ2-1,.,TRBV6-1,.,CASSETVSYNEQFF,TGTGCCAGCAGTGAAACAGTTTCCTACAATGAGCAGTTCTTC
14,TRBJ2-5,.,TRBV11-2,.,CASSQRLAGETQYF,TGTGCCAGCAGCCAAAGGCTAGCTGGGGAGACCCAGTACTTC
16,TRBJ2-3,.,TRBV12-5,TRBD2,CASGFTLAASTDTQYF,TGTGCTAGTGGTTTTACCCTAGCGGCTAGCACAGATACGCAGTATTTT
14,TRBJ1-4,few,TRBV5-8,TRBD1,CASSLGQGGEKLFF,TGTGCCAGCAGCCTAGGACAGGGAGGTGAAAAACTGTTTTTT
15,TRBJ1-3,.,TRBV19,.,CASSIKSISGNTIYF,TGTGCCAGTAGTATAAAGTCCATCTCTGGAAACACCATATATTTT
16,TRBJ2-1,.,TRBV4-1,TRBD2,CASSPLPREVGNEQFF,TGCGCCAGCAGCCCTCTCCCGCGGGAGGTAGGCAATGAGCAGTTCTTC
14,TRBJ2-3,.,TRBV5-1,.,CASSLVPGTDTQYF,TGCGCCAGCAGCTTGGTTCCGGGGACAGATACGCAGTATTTT
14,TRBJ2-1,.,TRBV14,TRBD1,CASSPLGQVNEQFF,TGTGCCAGCAGCCCTCTGGGACAGGTCAATGAGCAGTTCTTC
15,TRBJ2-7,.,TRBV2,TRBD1,CASSEETGPPYEQYF,TGTGCCAGCAGTGAGGAGACAGGGCCACCCTACGAGCAGTACTTC
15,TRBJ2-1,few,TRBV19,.,CASNTGVGQNNEQFF,TGTGCCAGTAACACGGGGGTGGGCCAAAACAATGAGCAGTTCTTC
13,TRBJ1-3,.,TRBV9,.,CASSVGVVNTIYF,TGTGCCAGCAGCGTAGGGGTTGTGAACACCATATATTTT
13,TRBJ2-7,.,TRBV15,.,CATSRESSYEQYF,TGTGCCACCAGCAGAGAGTCCTCCTACGAGCAGTACTTC
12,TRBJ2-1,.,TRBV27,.,CASSWATREQFF,TGTGCCAGCAGTTGGGCGACCCGAGAGCAGTTCTTC
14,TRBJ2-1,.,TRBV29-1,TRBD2,CSVEKTSGISYRFF,TGCAGCGTTGAGAAGACTAGCGGAATTTCCTACCGGTTCTTC
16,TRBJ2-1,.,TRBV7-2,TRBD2,CASSLVRLAVYNEQFF,TGTGCCAGCAGCTTAGTAAGGCTAGCGGTCTACAATGAGCAGTTCTTC
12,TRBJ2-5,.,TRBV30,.,CAWSVMSETQYF,TGTGCCTGGAGTGTTATGTCGGAGACCCAGTACTTC
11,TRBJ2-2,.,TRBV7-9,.,CASGGTGELFF,TGTGCCAGCGGAGGCACCGGGGAGCTGTTTTTT
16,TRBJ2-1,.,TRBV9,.,CASSQSGGLPYNEQFF,TGTGCCAGCAGCCAATCCGGAGGGTTGCCCTACAATGAGCAGTTCTTC
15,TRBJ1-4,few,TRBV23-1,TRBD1,CASFDRQGAYEKLFF,TGCGCCAGTTTCGACCGACAGGGGGCTTATGAAAAACTGTTTTTT
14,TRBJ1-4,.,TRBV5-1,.,CASSLTATNEKLFF,TGCGCCAGCAGCTTGACTGCAACTAATGAAAAACTGTTTTTT
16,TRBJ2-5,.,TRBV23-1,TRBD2,CAFSGTSGGRFGTQYF,TGCGCCTTCTCCGGGACTAGCGGAGGCCGGTTTGGGACCCAGTACTTC
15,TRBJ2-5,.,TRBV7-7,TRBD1,CASSLGGRGLETQYF,TGTGCTAGCAGCTTAGGGGGCAGGGGGCTGGAGACCCAGTACTTC
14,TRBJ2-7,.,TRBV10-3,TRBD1,CAIRTGTGGGEQYF,TGTGCCATCAGAACCGGGACAGGGGGAGGCGAGCAGTACTTC
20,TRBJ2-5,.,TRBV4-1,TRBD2,CASSQGLIPGTSGTQETQYF,TGCGCCAGCAGCCAAGGCCTAATCCCCGGGACTAGCGGAACCCAAGAGACCCAGTACTTC
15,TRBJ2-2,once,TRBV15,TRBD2,CATRGGGREAGELFF,TGTGCCACCAGGGGAGGCGGGAGGGAGGCCGGGGAGCTGTTTTTT
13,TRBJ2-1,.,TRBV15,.,CATSSASRNEQFF,TGTGCCACCAGCAGCGCTAGCAGAAATGAGCAGTTCTTC
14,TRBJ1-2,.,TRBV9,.,CASSPGRNNYGYTF,TGTGCCAGCAGCCCGGGCCGAAATAACTATGGCTACACCTTC
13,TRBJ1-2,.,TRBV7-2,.,CASSNSGAYGYTF,TGTGCCAGCAGCAACTCAGGGGCCTATGGCTACACCTTC